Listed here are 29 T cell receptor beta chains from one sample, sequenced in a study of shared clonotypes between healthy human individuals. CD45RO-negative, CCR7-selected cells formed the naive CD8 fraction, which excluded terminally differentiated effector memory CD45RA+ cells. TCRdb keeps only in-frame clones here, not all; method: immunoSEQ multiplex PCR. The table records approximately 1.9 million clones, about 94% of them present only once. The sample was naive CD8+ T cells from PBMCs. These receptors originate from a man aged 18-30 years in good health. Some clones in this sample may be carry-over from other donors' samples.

CDR3 loop: CASSQGLAAGELFF. The DNA of the CDR3 is TGTGCCAGTAGTCAAGGACTAGCGGCCGGGGAGCTGTTTTTT. V and J are TRBV19 and TRBJ2-2, with 10 nucleotides matching TRBD2. Germline values: CDR1 LNHDA, CDR2 SQIVND (reference sequence). The CDR3 consists of 14 residues. V dropped 5 bases and J dropped 6; count of bases not matched to a gene: 3.

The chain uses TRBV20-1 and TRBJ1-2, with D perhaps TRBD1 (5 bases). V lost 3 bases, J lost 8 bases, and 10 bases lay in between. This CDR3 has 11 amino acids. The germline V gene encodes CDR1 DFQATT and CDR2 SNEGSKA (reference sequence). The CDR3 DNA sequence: TGCAGTGCTAGCCCCGGGGGAGGCTACACCTTC. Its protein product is CSASPGGGYTF.

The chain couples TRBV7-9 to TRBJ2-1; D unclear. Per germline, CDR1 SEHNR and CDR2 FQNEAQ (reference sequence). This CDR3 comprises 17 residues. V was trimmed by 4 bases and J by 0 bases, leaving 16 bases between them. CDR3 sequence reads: CASSSIVLESSYNEQFF. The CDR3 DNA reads TGTGCCAGCAGCTCGATCGTTTTAGAGAGCTCCTACAATGAGCAGTTCTTC. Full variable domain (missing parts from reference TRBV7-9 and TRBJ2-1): DTGVSQNPRHKITKRGQNVTFRCDPISEHNRLYWYRQTLGQGPEFLTYFQNEAQLEKSRLLSDRFSAERPKGSFSTLEIQRTEQGDSAMYLCASSSIVLESSYNEQFFGPGTRLTVL.

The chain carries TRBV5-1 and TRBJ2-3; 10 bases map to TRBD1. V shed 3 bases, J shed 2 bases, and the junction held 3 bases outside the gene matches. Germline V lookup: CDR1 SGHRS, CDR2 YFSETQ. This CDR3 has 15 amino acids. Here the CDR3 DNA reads TGCGCCAGCAGCTGGGGACAGGGGCCCACAGATACGCAGTATTTT. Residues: CASSWGQGPTDTQYF.

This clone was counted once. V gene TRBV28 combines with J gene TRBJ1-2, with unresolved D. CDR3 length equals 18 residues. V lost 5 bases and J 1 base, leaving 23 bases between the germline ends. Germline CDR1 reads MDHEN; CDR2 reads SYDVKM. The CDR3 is CASSPPLPLPMGNYGYTF. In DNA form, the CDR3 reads TGTGCCAGCAGTCCCCCCTTACCCCTTCCGATGGGTAACTATGGCTACACCTTC.

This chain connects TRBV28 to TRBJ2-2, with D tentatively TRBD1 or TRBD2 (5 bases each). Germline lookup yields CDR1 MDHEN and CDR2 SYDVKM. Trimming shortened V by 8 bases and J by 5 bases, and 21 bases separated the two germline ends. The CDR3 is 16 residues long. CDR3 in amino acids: CASSGARIETTGELFF. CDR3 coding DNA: TGTGCCAGCTCCGGGGCCAGAATCGAAACTACCGGGGAGCTGTTTTTT.

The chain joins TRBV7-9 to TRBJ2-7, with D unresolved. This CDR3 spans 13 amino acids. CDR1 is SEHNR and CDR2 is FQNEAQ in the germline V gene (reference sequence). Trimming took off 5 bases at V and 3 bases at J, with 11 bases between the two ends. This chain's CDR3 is CASSRDTDYEQYF. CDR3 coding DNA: TGTGCCAGCAGCCGTGACACGGACTACGAGCAGTACTTC.

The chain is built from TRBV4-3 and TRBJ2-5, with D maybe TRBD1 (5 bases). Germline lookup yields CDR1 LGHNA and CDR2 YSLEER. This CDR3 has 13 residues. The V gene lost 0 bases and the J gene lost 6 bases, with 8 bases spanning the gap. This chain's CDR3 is CASSQDRAQTQYF. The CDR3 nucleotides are TGCGCCAGCAGCCAAGACAGGGCCCAGACCCAGTACTTC.

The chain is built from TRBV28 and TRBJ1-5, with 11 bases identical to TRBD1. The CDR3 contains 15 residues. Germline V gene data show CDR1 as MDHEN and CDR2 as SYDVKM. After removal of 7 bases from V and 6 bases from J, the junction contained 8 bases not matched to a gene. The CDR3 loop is CASKEDRGHIQPQHF. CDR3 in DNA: TGTGCCAGCAAAGAGGACAGGGGGCATATTCAGCCCCAGCATTTT.

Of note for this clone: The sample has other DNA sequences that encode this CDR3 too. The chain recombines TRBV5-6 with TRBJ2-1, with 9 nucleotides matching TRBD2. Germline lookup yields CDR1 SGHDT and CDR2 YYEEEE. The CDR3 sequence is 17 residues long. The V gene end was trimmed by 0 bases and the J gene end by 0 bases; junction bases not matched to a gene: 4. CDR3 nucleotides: TGTGCCAGCAGCTTGGGTCTAGCGGGGAGCTCCTACAATGAGCAGTTCTTC. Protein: CASSLGLAGSSYNEQFF.

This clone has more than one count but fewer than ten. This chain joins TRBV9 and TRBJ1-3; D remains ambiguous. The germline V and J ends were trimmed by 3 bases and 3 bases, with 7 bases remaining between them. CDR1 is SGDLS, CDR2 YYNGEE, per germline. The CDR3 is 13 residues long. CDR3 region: CASSAPSGNTIYF. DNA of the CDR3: TGTGCCAGCAGCGCACCTAGTGGAAACACCATATATTTT.

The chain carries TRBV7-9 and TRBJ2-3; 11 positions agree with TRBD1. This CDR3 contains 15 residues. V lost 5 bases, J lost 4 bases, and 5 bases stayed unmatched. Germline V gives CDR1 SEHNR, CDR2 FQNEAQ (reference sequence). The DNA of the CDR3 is TGTGCCAGCAGCGGTGGACAGGGGGCTGCAGATACGCAGTATTTT. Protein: CASSGGQGAADTQYF.

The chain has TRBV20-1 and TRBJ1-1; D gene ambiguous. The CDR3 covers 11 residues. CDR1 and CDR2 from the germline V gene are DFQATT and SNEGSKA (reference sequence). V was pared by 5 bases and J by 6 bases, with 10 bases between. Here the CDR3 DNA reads TGCAGTGCTCCACTTGAATCTGAAGCTTTCTTT. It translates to CSAPLESEAFF.

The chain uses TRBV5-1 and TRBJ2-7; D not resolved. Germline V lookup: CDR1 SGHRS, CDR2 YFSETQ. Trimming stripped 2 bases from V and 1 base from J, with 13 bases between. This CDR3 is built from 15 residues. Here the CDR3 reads CASSLSYPNSYEQYF. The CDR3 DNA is TGCGCCAGCAGCTTAAGCTACCCAAATTCCTACGAGCAGTACTTC.

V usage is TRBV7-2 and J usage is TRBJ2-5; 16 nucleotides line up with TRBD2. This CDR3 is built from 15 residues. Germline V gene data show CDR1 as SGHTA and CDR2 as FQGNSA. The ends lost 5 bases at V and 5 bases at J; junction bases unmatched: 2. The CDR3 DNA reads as TGTGCCAGCAGCGGGACTAGCGGGGGGGCGGAGACCCAGTACTTC. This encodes CASSGTSGGAETQYF.

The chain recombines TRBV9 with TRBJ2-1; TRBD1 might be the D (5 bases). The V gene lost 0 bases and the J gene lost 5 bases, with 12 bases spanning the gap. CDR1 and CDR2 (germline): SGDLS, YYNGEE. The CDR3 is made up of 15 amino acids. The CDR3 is CASSVAKGRDNEQFF. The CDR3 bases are TGTGCCAGCAGCGTAGCAAAGGGGCGAGACAATGAGCAGTTCTTC.

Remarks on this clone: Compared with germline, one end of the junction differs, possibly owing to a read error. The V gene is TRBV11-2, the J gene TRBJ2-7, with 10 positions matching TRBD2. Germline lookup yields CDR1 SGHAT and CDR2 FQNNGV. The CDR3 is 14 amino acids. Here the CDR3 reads CASSLSPSGRAVNF. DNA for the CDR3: TGTGCCAGCAGCTTAAGCCCCAGCGGGAGGGCCGTAAACTTC. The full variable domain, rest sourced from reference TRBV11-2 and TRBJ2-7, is EAGVAQSPRYKIIEKRQSVAFWCNPISGHATLYWYQQILGQGPKLLIQFQNNGVVDDSQLPKDRFSAERLKGVDSTLKIQPAKLEDSAVYLCASSLSPSGRAVNFGPGTRLTVT.

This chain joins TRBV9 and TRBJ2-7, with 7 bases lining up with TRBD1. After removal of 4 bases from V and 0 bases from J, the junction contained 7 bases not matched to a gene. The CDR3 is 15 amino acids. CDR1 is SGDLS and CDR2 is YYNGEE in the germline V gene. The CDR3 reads CASSPATGASYEQYF. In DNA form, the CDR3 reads TGTGCCAGCAGCCCCGCCACAGGGGCCTCCTACGAGCAGTACTTC.

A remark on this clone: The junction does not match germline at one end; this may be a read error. CDR3 DNA sequence: TGTGCCAGCACCAAAAAGGACTACCCTCCAGTCTTC. As protein: CASTKKDYPPVF. This chain links TRBV7-9 with TRBJ2-1, with a tentative D call TRBD2 (6 bases). Germline CDR1 and CDR2: SEHNR and FQNEAQ (reference sequence). The CDR3 length is 12 residues.

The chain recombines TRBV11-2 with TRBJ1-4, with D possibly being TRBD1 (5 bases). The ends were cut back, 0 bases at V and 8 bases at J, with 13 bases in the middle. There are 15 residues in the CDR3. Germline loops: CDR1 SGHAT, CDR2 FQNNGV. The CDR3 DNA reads TGTGCCAGCAGCTTAGATCCGGGGGTTGACGAAAAACTGTTTTTT. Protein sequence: CASSLDPGVDEKLFF.

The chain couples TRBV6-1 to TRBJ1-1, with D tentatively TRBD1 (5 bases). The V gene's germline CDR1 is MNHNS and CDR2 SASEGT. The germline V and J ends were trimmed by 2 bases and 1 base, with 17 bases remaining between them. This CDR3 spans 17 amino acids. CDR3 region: CASSEFLWGEENTEAFF. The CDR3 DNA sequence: TGTGCCAGCAGTGAATTCCTATGGGGGGAGGAGAACACTGAAGCTTTCTTT.

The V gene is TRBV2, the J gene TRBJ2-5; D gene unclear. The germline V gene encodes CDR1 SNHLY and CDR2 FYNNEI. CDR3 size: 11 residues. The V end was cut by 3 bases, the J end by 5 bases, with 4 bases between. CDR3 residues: CASSDEETQYF. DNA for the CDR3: TGTGCCAGCAGTGACGAGGAGACCCAGTACTTC.

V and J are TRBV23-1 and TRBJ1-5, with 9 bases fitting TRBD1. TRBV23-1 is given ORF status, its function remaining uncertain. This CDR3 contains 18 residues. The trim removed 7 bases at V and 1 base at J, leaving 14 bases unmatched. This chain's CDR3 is CASTQKGTGRGSNQPQHF. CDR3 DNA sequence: TGCGCCAGCACCCAAAAAGGGACAGGGAGGGGGAGCAATCAGCCCCAGCATTTT.

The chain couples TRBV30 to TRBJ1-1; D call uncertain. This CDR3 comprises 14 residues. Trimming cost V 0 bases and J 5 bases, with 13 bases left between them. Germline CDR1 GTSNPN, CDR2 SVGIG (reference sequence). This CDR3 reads CAWSVGVGRTEAFF. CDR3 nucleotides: TGTGCCTGGAGTGTTGGGGTGGGGAGGACTGAAGCTTTCTTT.

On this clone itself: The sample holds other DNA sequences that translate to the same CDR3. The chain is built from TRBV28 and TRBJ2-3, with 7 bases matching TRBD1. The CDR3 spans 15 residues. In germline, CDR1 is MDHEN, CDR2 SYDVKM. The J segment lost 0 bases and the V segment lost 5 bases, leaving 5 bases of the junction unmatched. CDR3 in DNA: TGTGCCAGCAGTCTGGGACAGACTAGCACAGATACGCAGTATTTT. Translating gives CASSLGQTSTDTQYF.

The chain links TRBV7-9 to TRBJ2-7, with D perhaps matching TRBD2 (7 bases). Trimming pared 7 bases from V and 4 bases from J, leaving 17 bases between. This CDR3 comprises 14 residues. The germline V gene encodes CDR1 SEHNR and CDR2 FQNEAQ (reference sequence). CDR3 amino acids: CASTHGGRFYEQYF. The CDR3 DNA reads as TGTGCCAGCACCCACGGGGGGCGGTTTTACGAGCAGTACTTC.

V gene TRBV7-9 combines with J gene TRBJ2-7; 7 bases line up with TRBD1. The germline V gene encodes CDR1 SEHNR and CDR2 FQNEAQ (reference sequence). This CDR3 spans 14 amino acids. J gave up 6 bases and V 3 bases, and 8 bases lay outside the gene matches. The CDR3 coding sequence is TGTGCCAGCAGCTTTCCCCAGGGGGTGGGCGAGCAGTACTTC. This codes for CASSFPQGVGEQYF.

The CDR3 DNA reads as TGTGCCAGCAGCTTAGGCAGGGGGATTGAGGATACGCAGTATTTT. Protein: CASSLGRGIEDTQYF. The rearrangement uses TRBV13 and TRBJ2-3; 7 bases are shared with TRBD1. CDR3 size: 15 residues. The germline V gene encodes CDR1 PRHDT and CDR2 FYEKMQ (reference sequence). J gave up 6 bases and V 0 bases, and 6 bases lay outside the gene matches. The whole variable domain, filled in from reference TRBV13 and TRBJ2-3, reads AAGVIQSPRHLIKEKRETATLKCYPIPRHDTVYWYQQGPGQDPQFLISFYEKMQSDKGSIPDRFSAQQFSDYHSELNMSSLELGDSALYFCASSLGRGIEDTQYFGPGTRLTVL.

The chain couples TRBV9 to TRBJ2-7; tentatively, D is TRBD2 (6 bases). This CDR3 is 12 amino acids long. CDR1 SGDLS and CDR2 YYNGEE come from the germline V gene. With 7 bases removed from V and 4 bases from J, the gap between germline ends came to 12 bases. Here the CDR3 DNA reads TGTGCCAGCGGCGGGGAAGGGTACGAGCAGTACTTC. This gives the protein CASGGEGYEQYF. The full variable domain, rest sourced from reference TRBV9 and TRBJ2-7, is DSGVTQTPKHLITATGQRVTLRCSPRSGDLSVYWYQQSLDQGLQFLIQYYNGEERAKGNILERFSAQQFPDLHSELNLSSLELGDSALYFCASGGEGYEQYFGPGTRLTVT.